By frequency in the sample, the clone carrying this T cell receptor beta chain is large. The antigen remains undetermined. The source of the sample is a study of OX40 agonist ivuxolimab in advanced cancers. Study results and limitations: On average, CD8+ T cells showed a greater number of expanded clones than CD4+. Researchers did not establish what antigens the expanded peripheral T cells target.

Germline V lookup: CDR1 MNHEY, CDR2 SMNVEV (reference sequence). This CDR3 comprises 13 residues. The ends were cut back, 6 bases at V and 6 bases at J, with 9 bases in the middle. The data were produced by immunoSEQ multiplex PCR, yet TCRdb's version contains in-frame clones alone and is incomplete. Seen here are some 72,000 clones, 85% to 95% observed once, and the top ten hold around 10%. With autoimmune disease history or systemic immunosuppression, patients were excluded. The V and J genes are TRBV27 and TRBJ1-6; D ambiguous. This TCR was recovered from an adult with an advanced solid tumor such as melanoma, head and neck, liver or kidney cancer. The source was CD4+ or CD8+ T cells sorted from blood, collected in a trial of the OX40 agonist ivuxolimab. CDR3 protein: CASSPTINSPLHF. The CDR3, as DNA: TGTGCCAGCAGCCCTACCATTAATTCACCCCTCCACTTT.